Here is one T cell receptor (beta chain) with its context. This record belongs to a study of blood T cell repertoires in COVID-19. Repertoires were generated with immunoSEQ multiplex PCR, while TCRdb's copy carries only in-frame clones and drops some. Altogether around 190,000 clones are present, approximately 80% being singletons, with the ten largest covering approximately 13%. Germline V gene lookup returns CDR1 GTSNPN and CDR2 SVGIG (reference sequence). The V and J ends lost 0 bases and 0 bases respectively, with 9 bases between them. This CDR3 comprises 15 residues. The sequencing sample was made of peripheral blood. This chain joins TRBV30 and TRBJ1-5; D possibly corresponds to TRBD1 (5 bases). This receptor was obtained from a human donor in a cohort sampled during active COVID-19. CDR3 sequence: CAWSVRGDSNQPQHF. CDR3 sequence (DNA): TGTGCCTGGAGTGTACGGGGGGATAGCAATCAGCCCCAGCATTTT.